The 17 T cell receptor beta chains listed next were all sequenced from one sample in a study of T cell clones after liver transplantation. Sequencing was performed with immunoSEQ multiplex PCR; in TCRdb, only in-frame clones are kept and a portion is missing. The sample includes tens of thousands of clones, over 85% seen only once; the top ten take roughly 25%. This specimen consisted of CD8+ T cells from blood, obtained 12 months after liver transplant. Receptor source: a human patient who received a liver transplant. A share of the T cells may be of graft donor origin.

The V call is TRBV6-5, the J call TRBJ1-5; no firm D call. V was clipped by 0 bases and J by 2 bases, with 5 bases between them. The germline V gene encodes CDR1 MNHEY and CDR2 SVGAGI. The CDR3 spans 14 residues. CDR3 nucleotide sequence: TGTGCCAGCAGTTACTCCGGGGGCAATCAGCCCCAGCATTTT. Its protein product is CASSYSGGNQPQHF.

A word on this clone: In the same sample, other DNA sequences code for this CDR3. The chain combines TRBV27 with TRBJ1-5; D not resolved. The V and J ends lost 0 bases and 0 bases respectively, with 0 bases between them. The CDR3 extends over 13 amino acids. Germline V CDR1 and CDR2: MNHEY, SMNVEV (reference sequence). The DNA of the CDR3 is TGTGCCAGCAGTTTATCTAGCAATCAGCCCCAGCATTTT. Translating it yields CASSLSSNQPQHF.

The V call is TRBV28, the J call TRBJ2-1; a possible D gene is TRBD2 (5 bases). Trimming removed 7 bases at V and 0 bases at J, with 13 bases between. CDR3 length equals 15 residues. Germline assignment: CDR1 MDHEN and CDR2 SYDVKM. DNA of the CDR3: TGTGCCAGCACCTCAGTGGGGAGCTCCTACAATGAGCAGTTCTTC. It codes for CASTSVGSSYNEQFF.

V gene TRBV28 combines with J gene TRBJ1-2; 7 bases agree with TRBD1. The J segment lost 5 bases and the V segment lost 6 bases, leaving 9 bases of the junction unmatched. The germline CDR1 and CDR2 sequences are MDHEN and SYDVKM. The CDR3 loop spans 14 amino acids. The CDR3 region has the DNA TGTGCCAGCAGGAAGACAGGGTGGGCGTATGGCTACACCTTC. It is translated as CASRKTGWAYGYTF.

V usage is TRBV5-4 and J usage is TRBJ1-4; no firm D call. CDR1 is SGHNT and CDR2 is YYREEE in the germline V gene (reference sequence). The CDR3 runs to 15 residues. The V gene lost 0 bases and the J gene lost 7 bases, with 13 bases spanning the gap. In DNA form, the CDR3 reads TGTGCCAGCAGCTTGGTTATAGGAGGAGCTGAAAAACTGTTTTTT. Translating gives CASSLVIGGAEKLFF.

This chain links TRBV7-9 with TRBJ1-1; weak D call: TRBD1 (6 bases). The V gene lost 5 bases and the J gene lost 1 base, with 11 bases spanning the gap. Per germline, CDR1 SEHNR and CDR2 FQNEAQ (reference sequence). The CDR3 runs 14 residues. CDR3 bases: TGTGCCAGCAGCCAACTGGGACAGAACACTGAAGCTTTCTTT. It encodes CASSQLGQNTEAFF. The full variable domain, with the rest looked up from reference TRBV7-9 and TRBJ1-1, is DTGVSQNPRHKITKRGQNVTFRCDPISEHNRLYWYRQTLGQGPEFLTYFQNEAQLEKSRLLSDRFSAERPKGSFSTLEIQRTEQGDSAMYLCASSQLGQNTEAFFGQGTRLTVV.

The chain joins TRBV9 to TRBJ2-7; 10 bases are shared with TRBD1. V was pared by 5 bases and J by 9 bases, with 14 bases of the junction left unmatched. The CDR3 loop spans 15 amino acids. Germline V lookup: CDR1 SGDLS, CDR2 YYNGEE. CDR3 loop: CASSPGTGDQRGQYF. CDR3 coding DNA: TGTGCCAGCAGTCCTGGGACAGGGGACCAAAGGGGGCAGTACTTC.

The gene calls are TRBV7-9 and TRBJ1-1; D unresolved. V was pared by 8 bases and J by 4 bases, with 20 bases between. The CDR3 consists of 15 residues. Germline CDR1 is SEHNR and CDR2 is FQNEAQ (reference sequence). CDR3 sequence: CASGPSGRATTEAFF. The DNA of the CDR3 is TGTGCCAGCGGACCCTCCGGGAGGGCTACCACTGAAGCTTTCTTT.

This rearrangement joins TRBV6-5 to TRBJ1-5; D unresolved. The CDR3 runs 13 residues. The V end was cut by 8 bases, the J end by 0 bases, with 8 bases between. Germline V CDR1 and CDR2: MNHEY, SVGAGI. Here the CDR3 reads CASGVYSNQPQHF. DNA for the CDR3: TGTGCCAGCGGGGTATATAGCAATCAGCCCCAGCATTTT.

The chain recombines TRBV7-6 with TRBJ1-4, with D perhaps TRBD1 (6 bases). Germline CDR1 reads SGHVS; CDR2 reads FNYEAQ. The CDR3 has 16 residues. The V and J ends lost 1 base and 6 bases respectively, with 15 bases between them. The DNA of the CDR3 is TGTGCCAGCAGCTTAGGGTTTCAGGGGCGCGATGAAAAACTGTTTTTT. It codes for CASSLGFQGRDEKLFF.

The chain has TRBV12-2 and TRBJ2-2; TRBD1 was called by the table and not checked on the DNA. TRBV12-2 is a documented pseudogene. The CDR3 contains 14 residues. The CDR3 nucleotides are TGTGCAAGTCGCGCGACAGGGTTGCCCGGGGAGCTGTTTTTT. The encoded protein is CASRATGLPGELFF.

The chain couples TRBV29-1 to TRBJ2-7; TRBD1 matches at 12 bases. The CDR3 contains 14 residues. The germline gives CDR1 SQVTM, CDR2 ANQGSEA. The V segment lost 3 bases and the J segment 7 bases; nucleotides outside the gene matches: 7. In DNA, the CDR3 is TGCAGCGTTGATGCGGGACAGGGGGCGCAAGAGCAGTACTTC. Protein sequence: CSVDAGQGAQEQYF.

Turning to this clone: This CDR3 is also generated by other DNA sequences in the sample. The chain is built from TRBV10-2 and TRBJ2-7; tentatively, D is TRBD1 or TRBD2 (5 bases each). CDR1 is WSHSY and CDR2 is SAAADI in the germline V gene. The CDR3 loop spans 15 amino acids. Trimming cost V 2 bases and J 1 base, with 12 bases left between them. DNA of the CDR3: TGCGCCAGCAGTGAGGGGACGGGGCTGTCCTACGAGCAGTACTTC. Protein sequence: CASSEGTGLSYEQYF.

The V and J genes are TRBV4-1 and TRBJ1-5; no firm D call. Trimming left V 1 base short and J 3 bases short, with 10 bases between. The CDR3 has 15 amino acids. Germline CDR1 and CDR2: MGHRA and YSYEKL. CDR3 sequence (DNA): TGCGCCAGCAGCCAAGGGTTGGCCTACAATCAGCCCCAGCATTTT. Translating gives CASSQGLAYNQPQHF.

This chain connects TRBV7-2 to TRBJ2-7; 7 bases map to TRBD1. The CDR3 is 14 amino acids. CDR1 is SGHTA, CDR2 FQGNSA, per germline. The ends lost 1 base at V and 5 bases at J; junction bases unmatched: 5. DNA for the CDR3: TGTGCCAGCAGCTTAGTACAGGGGCCGAACGAGCAGTACTTC. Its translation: CASSLVQGPNEQYF.

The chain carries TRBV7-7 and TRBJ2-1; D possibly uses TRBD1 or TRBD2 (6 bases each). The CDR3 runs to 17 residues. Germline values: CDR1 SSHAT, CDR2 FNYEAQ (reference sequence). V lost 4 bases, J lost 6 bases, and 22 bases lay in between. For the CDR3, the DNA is TGTGCCAGCAGCTGGGGGCGGGGACCTAGTTCTATCAATGAGCAGTTCTTC. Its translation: CASSWGRGPSSINEQFF.

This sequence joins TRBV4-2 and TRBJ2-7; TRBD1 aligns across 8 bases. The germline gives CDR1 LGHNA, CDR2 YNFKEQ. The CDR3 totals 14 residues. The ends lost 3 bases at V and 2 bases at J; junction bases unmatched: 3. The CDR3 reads CASSHGQGTYEQYF. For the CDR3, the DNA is TGTGCCAGCAGCCATGGACAGGGAACCTACGAGCAGTACTTC.